This is a list of T cell receptor beta chains from one sample in a study of Graves' ophthalmopathy and Graves' hyperthyroidism. Using its own MiXCR run on the multiplex PCR reads, TCRdb lists one record per CDR3 protein. The data contain around 1.1 million distinct CDR3 sequences, about 38% of them singletons. The sequencing sample was made of peripheral blood or thyroid tissue (not recorded which). The receptors were sampled from an adult man with Graves' hyperthyroidism. Each CDR3 is given with its conserved first and last residue. The D gene is left open where the match is weak. Expanded clones are given a class, and other clones once, few, many or no size at all.

size	V	D	J	CDR3	DNA
.	TRBV28	TRBD2	TRBJ2-2	CAWTSARSATGELFF	TGTGCCTGGACTAGCGCCCGATCGGCCACCGGGGAGCTGTTTTTT
few	TRBV7-9	.	TRBJ1-4	CASEPEKLFF	TGTGCCAGCGAGCCCGAAAAACTGTTTTTT
many	TRBV7-8	.	TRBJ2-7	CASSFDGAYEQYF	TGTGCCAGCAGCTTTGACGGAGCCTACGAGCAGTACTTC
many	TRBV7-9	TRBD2	TRBJ2-7	CASSLYRSSGRDPEQYF	TGTGCCAGCAGCTTATACCGCTCAAGCGGGAGGGATCCCGAGCAGTACTTC
.	TRBV12-3/TRBV12-4	.	TRBJ2-2	CASSFRIGPNTGELFF	TGTGCCAGCAGTTTTCGGATTGGTCCTAACACCGGGGAGCTGTTTTTT
few	TRBV6-6	.	TRBJ2-2	CASGYSTGELFF	TGTGCTAGTGGCTACAGCACCGGGGAGCTGTTTTTT
.	TRBV11-1	.	TRBJ1-2	CASSLATGRYGYTF	TGTGCCAGCAGCTTAGCTACAGGGCGCTATGGCTACACCTTC
many	TRBV20-1	.	TRBJ1-1	CSILGGVNTEAFF	TGCAGCATCTTAGGGGGGGTGAACACTGAAGCTTTCTTT
many	TRBV15	TRBD2	TRBJ2-5	CATSSGETSHLRETQYF	TGTGCCACCAGCAGTGGAGAGACTAGCCACCTGAGGGAGACCCAGTACTTC
.	TRBV25-1	.	TRBJ2-7	CASNLGRLGPYEQYF	TGTGCCAGCAACCTCGGCCGGCTGGGACCCTACGAGCAGTACTTC
.	TRBV28	.	TRBJ2-7	CASSLEGREPRQYF	TGTGCCAGCAGTTTGGAGGGACGGGAGCCTCGGCAGTACTTC
.	TRBV2	.	TRBJ2-7	CASSSRERCYF	TGTGCCAGCAGTTCACGGGAAAGGTGCTACTTC
many	TRBV7-9	.	TRBJ1-5	CASSPPGGSNQPQHF	TGTGCCAGCAGCCCACCTGGCGGTAGCAATCAGCCCCAGCATTTT